This T cell receptor (beta chain) comes out of a study of blood T cells in healthy people across ages. Roughly 10 milliliters of peripheral blood were drawn from each donor into EDTA-treated tubes. The use of a sample-barcoded 5' primer and a J-beta primer mix characterized a second PCR of roughly 6 to 11 cycles. TCRdb redid the calling of the 5' RACE reads with MiXCR, one entry per CDR3 protein. The data show some 940,000 distinct CDR3 sequences, 29% seen once. The CDR3 is 14 amino acids. CDR1 is LGHNA and CDR2 is YSLEER in the germline V gene. Trimming shortened V by 1 base and J by 5 bases, and 11 bases separated the two germline ends. In this sample, this clonotype turned up many times. This same sample was also part of a study on T cells of mothers and their children. That work states: Sequencing got over 8 million TCR beta CDR3 reads from each mother and some 3 million from each child. Relative to unrelated pairs, biologically related mother-child dyads exhibited marginally greater, non-significant overlap.

The material sequenced was blood. The chain combines TRBV4-3 with TRBJ2-5; D may be TRBD2 (5 bases). The sequence was collected from a woman in her thirties or forties in good health. The DNA for the CDR3 is TGCGCCAGCAGCCAAGGTCGGAGAGGGGAGACCCAGTACTTC. Encoded protein: CASSQGRRGETQYF.